What follows are 9 T cell receptor beta chains derived from one specimen sequenced in a study of a mutant IDH1 vaccine in newly diagnosed glioma. As for time point: week 5, during vaccination. Vaccinated patients received 300 ug of mutant IDH1 20-mer peptide per dose, with topical imiquimod. The table came from immunoSEQ multiplex PCR; TCRdb's copy has only in-frame clones and leaves some out. The sample carries roughly 30,000 clones, about four fifths recorded once. Antigen specificity for these receptors is unknown. Sequences were derived from PBMCs, sampled from a glioma patient whose treatment included an IDH1 peptide vaccine. The receptors here all came from a man under 40 with glioma.

This clone appeared a few times. The rearrangement joins TRBV7-9 to TRBJ2-7; no firm D call. CDR3 length equals 14 residues. Trimming took 3 bases from V and 4 from J, leaving 13 bases between them. The germline gives CDR1 SEHNR, CDR2 FQNEAQ (reference sequence). The CDR3 is CASSFKGLGYEQYF. The DNA of the CDR3 is TGTGCCAGCAGCTTCAAAGGGTTGGGTTACGAGCAGTACTTC.

The gene calls are TRBV30 and TRBJ2-2, with TRBD2 identical over 9 bases. There are 16 residues in the CDR3. The germline gives CDR1 GTSNPN, CDR2 SVGIG (reference sequence). The CDR3 DNA reads as TGTGCTCGTGGGCTAGCGGGGTCGCGGGGGACCGGGGAGCTGTTTTTT. Encoded protein: CARGLAGSRGTGELFF.

The chain employs TRBV30 and TRBJ1-2; D is ambiguous. In germline, CDR1 is GTSNPN, CDR2 SVGIG (reference sequence). This CDR3 contains 14 residues. The ends were cut back, 1 base at V and 3 bases at J, with 12 bases in the middle. CDR3 region: CAWSGAGSYYGYTF. CDR3 nucleotides: TGTGCCTGGAGTGGAGCCGGGAGTTACTATGGCTACACCTTC.

This clone was seen only once. The junction shows a germline mismatch at one end, possibly a read error. The J gene is TRBJ1-1, the V gene TRBV19, with D perhaps TRBD1 (5 bases). Germline V CDR1 and CDR2: LNHDA, SQIVND (reference sequence). This CDR3 comprises 15 residues. CDR3 sequence: CASSTRTSSRETLSF. The CDR3 region has the DNA TGTGCCAGTAGTACAAGGACATCGTCGCGGGAGACACTGTCTTTC.

The rearrangement links TRBV4-1 to TRBJ2-7; TRBD2 matches 10 bases. V lost 0 bases, J lost 6 bases, and 5 bases stayed unmatched. CDR1 and CDR2 from the germline V gene are MGHRA and YSYEKL. The CDR3 length is 15 residues. The CDR3 sequence is CASSQESSGRSEQYF. DNA for the CDR3: TGCGCCAGCAGCCAAGAGTCTAGCGGGAGATCCGAGCAGTACTTC.

V and J are TRBV7-3 and TRBJ2-5; 7 bases match TRBD2. The CDR3 sequence is 13 residues long. CDR1 is SGHTA, CDR2 FQGTGA, per germline. Unmatched junction bases numbered 3, after V lost 7 bases and J lost 1 base. DNA for the CDR3: TGTGCCAGCAACCTAGCGGCCCAAGAGACCCAGTACTTC. Protein: CASNLAAQETQYF.

This sequence joins TRBV6-5 and TRBJ1-5; weak D call: TRBD1 (6 bases). The germline V and J ends were trimmed by 11 bases and 2 bases, with 13 bases remaining between them. This CDR3 has 13 residues. The germline gives CDR1 MNHEY, CDR2 SVGAGI. The CDR3 reads CAASQGRNQPQHF. In DNA, the CDR3 is TGTGCCGCTTCACAGGGTCGCAATCAGCCCCAGCATTTT.

The CDR3 sequence: CASTDRVSNQPQHF. The DNA for the CDR3 is TGTGCCAGCACGGACAGGGTTAGCAATCAGCCCCAGCATTTT. The gene calls are TRBV21-1 and TRBJ1-5; the table calls TRBD1, which could not be checked here. TRBV21-1 is classified as a pseudogene. The CDR3 runs to 14 residues.

The chain uses TRBV9 and TRBJ2-1; D tentatively reads TRBD1 or TRBD2 (5 bases each). The length of the CDR3 is 13 residues. V gave up 4 bases and J gave up 10 bases, with 15 bases separating them. Germline V gene data show CDR1 as SGDLS and CDR2 as YYNGEE. CDR3 sequence reads: CASSIPGRREQFF. The CDR3, as DNA: TGTGCCAGCAGCATCCCGGGACGTCGGGAGCAGTTCTTC.